The TCR beta chain described here comes from a study of cytomegalovirus exposure and HLA in healthy donors. Study-level points and caveats: It has been reported that TCR beta sequences accurately predicted the HLA-A and HLA-B alleles of most subjects.

Germline CDR1 MNHEY, CDR2 SMNVEV (reference sequence). This CDR3 contains 14 residues. Unmatched junction bases numbered 2, after V lost 5 bases and J lost 0 bases. The PCR ran on 60 Vbeta and 13 Jbeta primers. Here immunoSEQ multiplex PCR was the method, and the copy in TCRdb shows in-frame clones only, minus some. The repertoire holds roughly 100,000 clones, with around three quarters as singletons. Remarks on this clone: Its antigen is not known.

The sequenced sample was PBMCs. The chain uses TRBV27 and TRBJ1-1, with 8 bases that match TRBD1. The TCR was taken from a man aged 50 to 59 in good health and CMV-seropositive. The CDR3 sequence: CASSPGGLNTEAFF. In nucleotides, the CDR3 is TGTGCCAGCAGTCCAGGGGGCCTGAACACTGAAGCTTTCTTT.